This entry lists 8 T cell receptor beta chains sequenced from one sample in a study of cytomegalovirus exposure and HLA in healthy donors. PCR used 60 Vbeta primers and 13 Jbeta primers. Assay: immunoSEQ multiplex PCR; the TCRdb copy retains only in-frame clones and omits some. Of over 150,000 clones listed, approximately 78% were seen once; the top ten hold approximately 6.5%. Specimen: PBMCs. Receptors were obtained from a woman aged 45-65 years in good health and CMV-seropositive.

This chain joins TRBV11-2 and TRBJ2-1; 12 bases match TRBD2. The CDR3 consists of 16 residues. V trimming: 1 base; J trimming: 7 bases; junction bases outside the gene matches: 5. Looked up from germline, CDR1 is SGHAT and CDR2 is FQNNGV. In DNA form, the CDR3 reads TGTGCCAGCAGCTTAGTGCTAGCGGGAGGGCCGAATGAGCAGTTCTTC. Translating gives CASSLVLAGGPNEQFF.

The rearrangement joins TRBV5-1 to TRBJ2-7; 8 bases map to TRBD2. The CDR3 extends over 15 amino acids. The germline V gene encodes CDR1 SGHRS and CDR2 YFSETQ. Trimming removed 7 bases from V and 0 bases from J; junction bases left unmatched: 9. The DNA of the CDR3 is TGCGCCAGCCACCAGAGCGGGGGTGGCTCCTACGAGCAGTACTTC. Amino acids: CASHQSGGGSYEQYF.

The chain carries TRBV5-1 and TRBJ1-1, with TRBD1 identical over 8 bases. Germline loops: CDR1 SGHRS, CDR2 YFSETQ. The CDR3 totals 16 residues. The V gene end was trimmed by 1 base and the J gene end by 3 bases; junction bases not matched to a gene: 8. The CDR3 nucleotides are TGCGCCAGCAGCTTGCAAGACAGGGGAGGGTACACTGAAGCTTTCTTT. This gives the protein CASSLQDRGGYTEAFF.

The rearrangement uses TRBV9 and TRBJ1-1, with a weak D call TRBD1 (5 bases). The V gene lost 4 bases and the J gene lost 1 base, with 11 bases spanning the gap. CDR3 length: 14 residues. The germline V gene encodes CDR1 SGDLS and CDR2 YYNGEE. The DNA of the CDR3 is TGTGCCAGCAGCTTCGGACAAGGGAACACTGAAGCTTTCTTT. This translates into CASSFGQGNTEAFF.

The chain combines TRBV18 with TRBJ1-2; the match to TRBD1 covers 8 bases. Germline V gives CDR1 KGHSH, CDR2 LQKENI. This CDR3 is 15 amino acids long. After removal of 5 bases from V and 5 bases from J, the junction contained 10 bases not matched to a gene. The CDR3: CASSEAPTGEYGYTF. DNA of the CDR3: TGTGCCAGCTCAGAGGCCCCGACAGGGGAGTATGGCTACACCTTC.

The rearrangement joins TRBV15 to TRBJ1-5, with 10 bases that match TRBD1. Germline CDR1 LNHNV, CDR2 YYDKDF (reference sequence). The length of the CDR3 is 16 residues. J lost 7 bases, V lost 0 bases, and 6 bases had no gene match. CDR3 nucleotides: TGTGCCACCAGCAGAGATAGGACAGGGGGGTGGCAGCCCCAGCATTTT. This encodes CATSRDRTGGWQPQHF.

The chain has TRBV5-1 and TRBJ2-5; 9 bases map to TRBD1. CDR1 and CDR2 (germline): SGHRS, YFSETQ. Unmatched junction bases numbered 7, after V lost 4 bases and J lost 0 bases. The CDR3 loop spans 16 amino acids. DNA for the CDR3: TGCGCCAGCAGCCAGGGAGGGACAGGGTACCAAGAGACCCAGTACTTC. Translating gives CASSQGGTGYQETQYF.

The chain's CDR3 is CAWSTQGSGYTF. For the CDR3, the DNA is TGTGCCTGGAGCACACAGGGTAGTGGCTACACCTTC. The chain joins TRBV30 to TRBJ1-2, with D perhaps matching TRBD1 (6 bases). Germline V gives CDR1 GTSNPN, CDR2 SVGIG (reference sequence). V was cut by 3 bases and J by 7 bases, with 12 bases left in between. The CDR3 extends over 12 amino acids.